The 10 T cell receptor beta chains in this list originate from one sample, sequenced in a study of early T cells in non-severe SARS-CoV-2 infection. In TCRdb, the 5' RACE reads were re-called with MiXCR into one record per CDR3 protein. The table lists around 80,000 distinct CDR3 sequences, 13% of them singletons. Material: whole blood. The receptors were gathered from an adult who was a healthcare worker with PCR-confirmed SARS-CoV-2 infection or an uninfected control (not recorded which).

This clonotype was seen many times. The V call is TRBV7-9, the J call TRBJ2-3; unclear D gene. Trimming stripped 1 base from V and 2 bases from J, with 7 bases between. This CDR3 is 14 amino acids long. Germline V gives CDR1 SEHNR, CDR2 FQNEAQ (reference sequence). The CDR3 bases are TGTGCCAGCAGCTTAGGGGCCCTCACAGATACGCAGTATTTT. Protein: CASSLGALTDTQYF.

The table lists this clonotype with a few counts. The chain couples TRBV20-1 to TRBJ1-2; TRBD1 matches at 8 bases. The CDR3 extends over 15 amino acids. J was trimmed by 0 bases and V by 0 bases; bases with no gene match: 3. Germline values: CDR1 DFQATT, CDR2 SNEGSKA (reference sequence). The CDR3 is CSARDPQGANYGYTF. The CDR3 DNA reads TGCAGTGCTAGAGACCCACAGGGGGCTAACTATGGCTACACCTTC.

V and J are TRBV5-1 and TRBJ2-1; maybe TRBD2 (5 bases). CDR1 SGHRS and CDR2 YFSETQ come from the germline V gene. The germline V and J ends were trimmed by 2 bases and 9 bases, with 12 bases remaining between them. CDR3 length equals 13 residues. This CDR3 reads CASSFSTISEQFF. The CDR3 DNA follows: TGCGCCAGCAGCTTTTCGACTATCAGTGAGCAGTTCTTC.

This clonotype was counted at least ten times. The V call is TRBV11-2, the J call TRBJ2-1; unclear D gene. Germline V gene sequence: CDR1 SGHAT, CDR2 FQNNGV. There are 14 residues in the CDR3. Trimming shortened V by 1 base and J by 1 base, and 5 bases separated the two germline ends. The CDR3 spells CASSLVGSYNEQFF. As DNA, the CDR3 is TGTGCCAGCAGCTTAGTTGGTTCCTACAATGAGCAGTTCTTC.

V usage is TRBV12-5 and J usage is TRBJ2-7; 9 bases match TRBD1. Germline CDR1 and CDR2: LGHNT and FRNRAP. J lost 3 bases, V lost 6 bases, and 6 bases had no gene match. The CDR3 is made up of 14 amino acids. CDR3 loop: CASGLRDRVYEQYF. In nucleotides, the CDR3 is TGTGCTAGTGGGCTCCGGGACAGGGTCTACGAGCAGTACTTC. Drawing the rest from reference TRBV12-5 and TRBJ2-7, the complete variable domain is DARVTQTPRHKVTEMGQEVTMRCQPILGHNTVFWYRQTMMQGLELLAYFRNRAPLDDSGMPKDRFSAEMPDATLATLKIQPSEPRDSAVYFCASGLRDRVYEQYFGPGTRLTVT.

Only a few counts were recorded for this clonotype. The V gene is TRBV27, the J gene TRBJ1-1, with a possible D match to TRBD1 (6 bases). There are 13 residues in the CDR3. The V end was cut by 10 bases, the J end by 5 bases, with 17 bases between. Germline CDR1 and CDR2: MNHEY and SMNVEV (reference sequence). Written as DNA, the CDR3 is TGTGCCACCCAGGCAGGGGTCTGGACTGAAGCTTTCTTT. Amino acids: CATQAGVWTEAFF.

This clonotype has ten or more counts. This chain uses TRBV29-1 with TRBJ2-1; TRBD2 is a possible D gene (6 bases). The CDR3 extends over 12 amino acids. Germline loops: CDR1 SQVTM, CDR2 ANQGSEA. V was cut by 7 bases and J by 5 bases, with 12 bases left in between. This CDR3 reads CSGNRGNNEQFF. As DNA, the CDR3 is TGCAGCGGAAACCGGGGGAACAATGAGCAGTTCTTC.

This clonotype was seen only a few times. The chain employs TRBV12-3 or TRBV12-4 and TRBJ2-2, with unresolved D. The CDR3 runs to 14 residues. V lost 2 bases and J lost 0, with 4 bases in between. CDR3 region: CASSLPPNTGELFF. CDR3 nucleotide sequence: TGTGCCAGCAGTTTACCACCGAACACCGGGGAGCTGTTTTTT.

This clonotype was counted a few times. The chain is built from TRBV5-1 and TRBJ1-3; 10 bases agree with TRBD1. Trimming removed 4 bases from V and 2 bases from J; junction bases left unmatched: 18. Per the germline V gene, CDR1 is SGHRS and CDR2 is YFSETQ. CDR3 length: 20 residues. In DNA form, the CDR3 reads TGCGCCAGCAGCCCGCTGTTCGGGACAGGGGAACACCAAACTGGAAACACCATATATTTT. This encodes CASSPLFGTGEHQTGNTIYF.

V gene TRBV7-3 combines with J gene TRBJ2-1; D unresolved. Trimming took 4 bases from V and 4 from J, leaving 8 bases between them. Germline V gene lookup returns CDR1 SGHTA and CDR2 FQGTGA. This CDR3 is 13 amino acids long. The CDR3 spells CASSSYRYNEQFF. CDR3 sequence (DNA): TGTGCCAGCAGCTCATACAGATACAATGAGCAGTTCTTC.